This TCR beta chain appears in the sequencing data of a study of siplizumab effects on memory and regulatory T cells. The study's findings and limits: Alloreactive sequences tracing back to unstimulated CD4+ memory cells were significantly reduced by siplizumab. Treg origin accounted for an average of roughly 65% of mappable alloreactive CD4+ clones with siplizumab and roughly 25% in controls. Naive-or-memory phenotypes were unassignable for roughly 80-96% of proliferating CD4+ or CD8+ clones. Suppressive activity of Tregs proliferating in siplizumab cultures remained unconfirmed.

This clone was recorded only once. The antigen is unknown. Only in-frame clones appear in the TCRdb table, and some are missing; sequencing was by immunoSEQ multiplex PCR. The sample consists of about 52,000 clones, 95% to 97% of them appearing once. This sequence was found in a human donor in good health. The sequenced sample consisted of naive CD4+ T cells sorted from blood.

The chain's CDR3 is CASSLVRQGADTQYF. CDR3 in DNA: TGCGCCAGCAGCTTGGTTCGGCAGGGGGCAGATACGCAGTATTTT. The chain uses TRBV5-1 and TRBJ2-3; TRBD1 matches 7 bases. The germline V gene encodes CDR1 SGHRS and CDR2 YFSETQ. The CDR3 is 15 residues long. The ends lost 0 bases at V and 4 bases at J; junction bases unmatched: 5.